What follows are 19 T cell receptor beta chains derived from one specimen sequenced in a study of patients and donors after allogeneic stem cell transplantation. TCRdb re-called the RT-PCR reads through MiXCR, storing one row per CDR3 protein. The sample yields more than 850,000 distinct CDR3 sequences, more than 15% seen once. The sample comprised blood, either unsorted or a sorted T cell fraction (not recorded which). The receptors were gathered from a human donor who was either an allogeneic HSCT recipient or a stem cell or donor lymphocyte infusion donor (not recorded which). It is not recorded whose cells these are; they may come from a transplant donor.

The rearrangement links TRBV20-1 to TRBJ2-5, with D tentatively TRBD2 (7 bases). The V gene lost 6 bases and the J gene lost 8 bases, with 19 bases spanning the gap. There are 13 residues in the CDR3. CDR1 DFQATT and CDR2 SNEGSKA come from the germline V gene (reference sequence). The CDR3 DNA follows: TGCAGTGCCATAGGGGGGGCAGTAGATACCCAGTACTTC. This translates into CSAIGGAVDTQYF.

This clonotype has more than one count but fewer than ten. The chain combines TRBV29-1 with TRBJ1-5; D ambiguous. CDR3 size: 13 residues. Germline V gene sequence: CDR1 SQVTM, CDR2 ANQGSEA. V lost 4 bases and J lost 2, with 9 bases in between. CDR3: CSVAGVGNQPQHF. The CDR3 bases are TGCAGCGTTGCGGGAGTGGGCAATCAGCCCCAGCATTTT. Variable domain in full (rest from reference TRBV29-1 and TRBJ1-5): SAVISQKPSRDICQRGTSLTIQCQVDSQVTMMFWYRQQPGQSLTLIATANQGSEATYESGFVIDKFPISRPNLTFSTLTVSNMSPEDSSIYLCSVAGVGNQPQHFGDGTRLSIL.

The rearrangement uses TRBV20-1 and TRBJ1-5; the match to TRBD1 covers 7 bases. This CDR3 has 17 residues. Germline values: CDR1 DFQATT, CDR2 SNEGSKA (reference sequence). The J segment lost 0 bases and the V segment lost 6 bases, leaving 14 bases of the junction unmatched. CDR3 protein: CSAIEPQGTHSNQPQHF. CDR3 coding DNA: TGCAGTGCCATCGAGCCACAGGGGACGCATAGCAATCAGCCCCAGCATTTT.

In this sample, this clonotype turned up many times. Germline is not matched at one junction end, which may reflect a read error. The chain couples TRBV5-1 to TRBJ2-1; the D gene is possibly TRBD1 (7 bases). There are 13 residues in the CDR3. The germline CDR1 and CDR2 sequences are SGHRS and YFSETQ. The CDR3 spells CASSLAGGNEQFF. The CDR3 DNA is TGTGCCAGCAGTTTAGCAGGGGGGAATGAGCAGTTCTTC.

This clonotype has more than one count but fewer than ten. The rearrangement links TRBV2 to TRBJ2-7; D perhaps matches TRBD1 (5 bases). Germline V gene sequence: CDR1 SNHLY, CDR2 FYNNEI. This CDR3 is built from 14 residues. The V gene lost 5 bases and the J gene lost 2 bases, with 13 bases spanning the gap. CDR3 sequence (DNA): TGTGCCAGCAGTCCAGGACATAATCCCTACGAGCAGTACTTC. Amino acid sequence: CASSPGHNPYEQYF.

J is TRBJ2-1 and V is TRBV5-1, with TRBD2 as a possible D gene (6 bases). The CDR3 consists of 12 residues. Trimming shortened V by 6 bases and J by 5 bases, and 9 bases separated the two germline ends. Germline-derived CDR1 and CDR2 are SGHRS and YFSETQ. CDR3 region: CASIGGNNEQFF. The DNA for the CDR3 is TGCGCCAGCATCGGAGGGAACAATGAGCAGTTCTTC.

This clonotype showed up just a few times. The chain has TRBV4-1 and TRBJ2-7; perhaps TRBD1 as D (6 bases). V was shortened by 1 base and J by 6 bases, with 13 bases between the two germline ends. Looked up from germline, CDR1 is MGHRA and CDR2 is YSYEKL. The CDR3 extends over 14 amino acids. The CDR3: CASSQVRDTSEQYF. The CDR3 DNA reads TGCGCCAGCAGCCAAGTCCGGGACACATCCGAGCAGTACTTC.

The J gene is TRBJ2-3, the V gene TRBV20-1, with 7 bases aligning to TRBD1. Trimming removed 5 bases from V and 4 bases from J; junction bases left unmatched: 0. The CDR3 loop spans 11 amino acids. The germline V gene encodes CDR1 DFQATT and CDR2 SNEGSKA (reference sequence). The CDR3 sequence: CSADRADTQYF. Here the CDR3 DNA reads TGCAGTGCTGACAGGGCAGATACGCAGTATTTT.

This chain uses TRBV6-5 with TRBJ2-1, with D tentatively TRBD2 (6 bases). V gave up 2 bases and J gave up 0 bases, with 11 bases separating them. The CDR3 totals 16 residues. Germline CDR1 and CDR2: MNHEY and SVGAGI. The CDR3 loop reads CASSYPGESSYNEQFF. CDR3 nucleotides: TGTGCCAGCAGTTACCCGGGAGAGAGCTCCTACAATGAGCAGTTCTTC.

This clonotype was found a few times. V is TRBV12-3 or TRBV12-4 and J is TRBJ2-2; TRBD2 matches 7 bases. The length of the CDR3 is 16 residues. Trimming at V came to 3 bases and at J to 7 bases, leaving 11 bases not matched to a gene. CDR3 coding DNA: TGTGCCAGCAGTTTGTCGGGGACTAAGGAGGGCGGGGAGCTGTTTTTT. This codes for CASSLSGTKEGGELFF.

The gene calls are TRBV7-9 and TRBJ1-1, with a possible D match to TRBD1 (5 bases). The CDR3 length is 14 residues. Trimming took 2 bases from V and 5 from J, leaving 12 bases between them. Germline V CDR1 and CDR2: SEHNR, FQNEAQ (reference sequence). The CDR3 region is CASSLQGGMTEAFF. CDR3 bases: TGTGCCAGCAGCTTACAGGGAGGAATGACTGAAGCTTTCTTT.

This clonotype was counted between two and nine times. The chain uses TRBV9 and TRBJ1-1; D is unclear. Germline V CDR1 and CDR2: SGDLS, YYNGEE. The CDR3 has 16 amino acids. Trimming shortened V by 0 bases and J by 0 bases, and 12 bases separated the two germline ends. CDR3 sequence (DNA): TGTGCCAGCAGCGTAGAAAGTGGGTTGGTGAACACTGAAGCTTTCTTT. Protein sequence: CASSVESGLVNTEAFF.

This chain joins TRBV11-2 and TRBJ1-5; no firm D call. Per germline, CDR1 SGHAT and CDR2 FQNNGV. Trimming took 2 bases from V and 5 from J, leaving 7 bases between them. The CDR3 has 13 residues. The CDR3 region has the DNA TGTGCCAGCAGCTTATTCCGGGATCAGCCCCAGCATTTT. Its protein product is CASSLFRDQPQHF. Combining the CDR3 with reference TRBV11-2 and TRBJ1-5 gives the whole variable domain EAGVAQSPRYKIIEKRQSVAFWCNPISGHATLYWYQQILGQGPKLLIQFQNNGVVDDSQLPKDRFSAERLKGVDSTLKIQPAKLEDSAVYLCASSLFRDQPQHFGDGTRLSIL.

V gene TRBV7-9 combines with J gene TRBJ2-1; 13 positions match TRBD2. V lost 1 base to trimming and J lost 6 bases; unmatched junction nucleotides: 6. Germline assignment: CDR1 SEHNR and CDR2 FQNEAQ (reference sequence). The CDR3 runs 17 residues. The CDR3 bases are TGTGCCAGCAGCTTAGAAATGGGGACTAGCGGGGCCAATGAGCAGTTCTTC. This sequence encodes CASSLEMGTSGANEQFF.

V is TRBV7-2 and J is TRBJ1-3; D not certain. V lost 1 base and J 0 bases, leaving 10 bases between the germline ends. The CDR3 runs 16 residues. CDR1 is SGHTA and CDR2 is FQGNSA in the germline V gene. CDR3 in amino acids: CASSLVLQSSGNTIYF. CDR3 nucleotide sequence: TGTGCCAGCAGCTTAGTACTACAGAGCTCTGGAAACACCATATATTTT.

This clonotype was detected many times. The chain recombines TRBV29-1 with TRBJ2-1; a possible D gene is TRBD1 (6 bases). The germline gives CDR1 SQVTM, CDR2 ANQGSEA. Trimming removed 1 base at V and 4 bases at J, with 17 bases between. CDR3 length: 16 amino acids. The CDR3 is CSVEGDTGQRYNEQFF. The CDR3 DNA reads TGCAGCGTTGAAGGAGACACTGGACAGCGTTACAATGAGCAGTTCTTC.

The genes are TRBV4-1 and TRBJ2-1; 11 nucleotides align to TRBD2. CDR1 MGHRA and CDR2 YSYEKL come from the germline V gene. The CDR3 spans 18 residues. With 4 bases clipped from V and 4 bases from J, the junction kept 12 bases outside the gene matches. The CDR3 sequence: CASSPWGASGRLYNEQFF. The CDR3 DNA sequence: TGCGCCAGCAGCCCATGGGGGGCTAGCGGGAGGCTTTACAATGAGCAGTTCTTC.

Only a few counts were recorded for this clonotype. This rearrangement joins TRBV6-5 to TRBJ1-6; a weak D match, TRBD1 (6 bases). Deletions cut 0 bases from V and 2 bases from J, with 11 bases between. Germline lookup yields CDR1 MNHEY and CDR2 SVGAGI. The CDR3 runs 17 residues. CDR3 in amino acids: CASSYSTGITYNSPLHF. In DNA, the CDR3 is TGTGCCAGCAGTTACTCAACAGGGATTACCTATAATTCACCCCTCCACTTT.

The chain combines TRBV5-5 with TRBJ1-5; unclear D gene. The germline gives CDR1 SGHKS, CDR2 YYEKEE (reference sequence). V lost 2 bases and J lost 4, with 19 bases in between. This CDR3 contains 17 residues. The CDR3 DNA reads TGTGCCAGCAGCTTAGAGAATCCGGGTCTGAAGAATCAGCCCCAGCATTTT. Amino acid sequence: CASSLENPGLKNQPQHF.